This record concerns one TCR beta chain sequence. TCRdb's table, derived via immunoSEQ multiplex PCR, lists solely in-frame clones and lacks some. The sample carries about 23,000 clones, about nine tenths recorded once. The data originate from a study of blood T cell repertoires in COVID-19. Looking at the study overall: PBMCs, B-cell-depleted T cells, or T cells were the source of the cDNA or gDNA that made up the material.

Germline assignment: CDR1 MNHEY and CDR2 SMNVEV (reference sequence). V shed 1 base and J shed 1 base, with 10 bases lying between them. The length of the CDR3 is 16 residues. The chain couples TRBV27 to TRBJ1-4, with D possibly matching TRBD1 (6 bases). The sequence derives from a woman of 80 years or more with active or convalescent COVID-19. Sequencing input: peripheral blood. CDR3 region: CASSLFPTGTNEKLFF. The CDR3 DNA reads TGTGCCAGCAGTTTATTCCCGACAGGAACTAATGAAAAACTGTTTTTT.